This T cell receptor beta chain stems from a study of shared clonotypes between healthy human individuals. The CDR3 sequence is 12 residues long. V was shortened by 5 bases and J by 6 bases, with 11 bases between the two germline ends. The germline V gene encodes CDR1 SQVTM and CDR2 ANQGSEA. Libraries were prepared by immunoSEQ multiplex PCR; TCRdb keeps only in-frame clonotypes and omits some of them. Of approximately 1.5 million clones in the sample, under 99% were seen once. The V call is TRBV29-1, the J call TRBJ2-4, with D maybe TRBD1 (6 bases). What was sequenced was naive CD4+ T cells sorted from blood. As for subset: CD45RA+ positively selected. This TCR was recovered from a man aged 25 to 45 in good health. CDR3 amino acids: CSVTGLVNIQYF. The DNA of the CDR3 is TGCAGCGTTACAGGGTTGGTAAACATTCAGTACTTC.